The sequence of this TCR beta chain was determined in a study of CD8+ T cells in alopecia areata. Study as a whole: Treated patients swallowed 5 to 10 mg of oral tofacitinib twice daily.

This clone was observed a handful of times. The target antigen is unknown. Study conclusions and caveats: Scalp lesions, especially in alopecia totalis/universalis, had higher clonality than normal scalp.

There are 12 residues in the CDR3. Germline CDR1 and CDR2: MNHNY and SVGAGI (reference sequence). Trimming took off 6 bases at V and 1 base at J, with 6 bases between the two ends. Documented treatment: oral pan-JAK inhibitor, 5-10 mg twice daily. Those with alopecia areata gave lesional scalp punch biopsies and peripheral blood. Both CD4+ and CD8+ T cells were separated by sorting PBMCs. The authors extracted RNA and reverse transcribed it into cDNA as the sequencing template. Method: immunoSEQ multiplex PCR; TCRdb's copy keeps in-frame clones and lacks some. The sample carries about 210,000 clones, less than 45% recorded once.

The gene calls are TRBV6-6 and TRBJ1-2; no clear D. The TCR was taken from a human donor with alopecia areata. The sequencing used CD4+ T cells sorted from blood, collected at roughly week 30, from a patient treated with tofacitinib. The CDR3 DNA is TGTGCCAGCAGACAGAATAACTATGGCTACACCTTC. Residues: CASRQNNYGYTF.